This T cell receptor beta chain derives from a study of beta chain features in type 1 diabetes. Study findings and constraints: Shorter TCRB CDR3s, moderately but significantly so, marked every one of the four CD4+ subsets in Type 1 diabetes patients. PCR might favor shorter templates, equally in patients and controls.

Isolated RNA was reverse transcribed in full, so expressed TCRB transcripts were sequenced. Only in-frame clones appear in the TCRdb table, and some are missing; sequencing was by immunoSEQ multiplex PCR. The table shows hundreds of thousands of clones, with around an eighth occurring only once. This CDR3 has 13 amino acids. Trimming removed 5 bases at V and 0 bases at J, with 4 bases between. Germline V gives CDR1 KGHSH, CDR2 LQKENI. Only a few counts were recorded for this clone. The antigen is not known. This TCR was sampled from a man aged 18 to 29 with type 1 diabetes. The gene calls are TRBV18 and TRBJ2-2; D is uncertain. The sample taken for sequencing was naive CD4+ T cells from blood. The CDR3 region is CASSATNTGELFF. CDR3 DNA: TGTGCCAGCTCAGCCACGAACACCGGGGAGCTGTTTTTT.